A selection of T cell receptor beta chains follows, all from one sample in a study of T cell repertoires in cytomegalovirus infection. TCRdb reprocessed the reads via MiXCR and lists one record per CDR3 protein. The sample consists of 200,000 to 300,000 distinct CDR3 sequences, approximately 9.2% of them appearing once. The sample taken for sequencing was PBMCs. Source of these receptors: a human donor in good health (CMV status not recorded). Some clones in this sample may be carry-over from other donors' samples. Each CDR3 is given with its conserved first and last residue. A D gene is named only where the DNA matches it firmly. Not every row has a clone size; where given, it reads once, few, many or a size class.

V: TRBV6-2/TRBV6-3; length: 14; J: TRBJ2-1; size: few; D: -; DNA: TGTGCCAGCAGTTACTCAACCAGAATCAATGAGCAGTTCTTC; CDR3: CASSYSTRINEQFF
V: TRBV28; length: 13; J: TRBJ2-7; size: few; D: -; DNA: TGTGCCAGCAGTTTATTGAGTCCCTACGAGCAGTACTTC; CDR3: CASSLLSPYEQYF
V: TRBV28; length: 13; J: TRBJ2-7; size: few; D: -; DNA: TGTGCCAGCAGCCCTATGGGGGCCTACGAGCAGTACTTC; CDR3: CASSPMGAYEQYF
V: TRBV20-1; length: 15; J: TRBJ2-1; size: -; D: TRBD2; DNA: TGCAGTGCCGCCGATAGCGGGGGAACCTACAATGAGCAGTTCTTC; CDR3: CSAADSGGTYNEQFF
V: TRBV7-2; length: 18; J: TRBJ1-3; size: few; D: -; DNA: TGTGCCAGCAGCAAGATTGGGGACAACTCCTACTCTGGAAACACCATATATTTT; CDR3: CASSKIGDNSYSGNTIYF
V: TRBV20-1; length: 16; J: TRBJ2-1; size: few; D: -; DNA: TGCAGTGCTAGAGATCTCACAACAGGGCGGTTCAATGAGCAGTTCTTC; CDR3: CSARDLTTGRFNEQFF
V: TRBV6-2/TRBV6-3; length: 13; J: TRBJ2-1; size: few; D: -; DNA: TGTGCCAGCAGTTATTTCCGACGTAATGAGCAGTTCTTC; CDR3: CASSYFRRNEQFF
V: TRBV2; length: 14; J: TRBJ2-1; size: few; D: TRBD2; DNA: TGTGCCAGCAGTCGAAGCGGGGCTAACAATGAGCAGTTCTTC; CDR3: CASSRSGANNEQFF
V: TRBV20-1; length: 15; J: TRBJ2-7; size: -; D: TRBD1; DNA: TGCAGTGCTACGTCTGACAGGGGAAGCTCCTACGAGCAGTACTTC; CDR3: CSATSDRGSSYEQYF
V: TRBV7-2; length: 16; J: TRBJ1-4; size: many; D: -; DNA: TGTGCCAGCAGCTTAGTAGGTGGAGGAATCAATGAAAAACTGTTTTTT; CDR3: CASSLVGGGINEKLFF
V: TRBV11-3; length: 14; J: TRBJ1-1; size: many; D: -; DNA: TGTGCCAGCAGCTTAAGGCAGCCGAACACTGAAGCTTTCTTT; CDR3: CASSLRQPNTEAFF
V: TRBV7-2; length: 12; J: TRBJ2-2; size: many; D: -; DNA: TGTGCCAGCAGCTGGGTCACCGGGGAGCTGTTTTTT; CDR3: CASSWVTGELFF